This T cell receptor beta chain was profiled in a study of cytomegalovirus exposure and HLA in healthy donors. Study findings and constraints: A subsequent analysis found that TCR clusters from the first cohort also tended to co-occur in the 120 or so validation repertoires, with approximately 95% of cluster scores above 0. For cytomegalovirus status, the classifier reportedly gave diagnoses with high specificity and sensitivity.

The repertoire was sequenced with immunoSEQ multiplex PCR; TCRdb's copy has only in-frame clones and lacks some. The table shows some 250,000 clones, with roughly 90% occurring only once. Germline V gives CDR1 MNHEY, CDR2 SVGAGI. The CDR3 has 15 amino acids. Germline trimming cut 5 bases from V and 3 bases from J; bases unmatched to any gene: 6. The donors were part of the approximately 130-subject validation cohort, which stood apart from the roughly 680-subject first cohort. This clone was detected only once. Its antigen is still unknown. The chain recombines TRBV6-5 with TRBJ2-7, with TRBD2 matching over 11 bases. This receptor was obtained from a woman aged 18-29 years in good health and CMV-seronegative. Sequenced sample: PBMCs. CDR3 in DNA: TGTGCCAGCAGTCCTCTAGCGGGGGGAAGCTACGAGCAGTACTTC. It yields the protein CASSPLAGGSYEQYF.